These T cell receptor beta chains were read from a single sample in a study of blood T cell repertoires in COVID-19. Sequencing used immunoSEQ multiplex PCR; TCRdb keeps in-frame clones, though not all of them. The sample records some 300,000 clones, 90% to 95% being singletons. The source material was PBMCs or T cells enriched from blood (not recorded which). The receptors stem from a woman aged 30 to 39 who had been exposed to COVID-19. Each CDR3 is given with its conserved first and last residue. The order of the fields is J gene, V gene, D gene, clone size, CDR3 DNA, CDR3 protein. D genes are given only for firm matches. Clone size is stated in some rows and not others, as once, few, many or a class when expanded.

j_call: TRBJ2-5; v_call: TRBV3-1/TRBV3-2; d_call: TRBD2; clone_size: .; cdr3_nt: TGTGCCAGCAGCCCTCTAGCGGGGGGGTCCTTGGAGACCCAGTACTTC; cdr3_aa: CASSPLAGGSLETQYF
j_call: TRBJ2-7; v_call: TRBV6-5; d_call: .; clone_size: .; cdr3_nt: TGTGCCAGCAGACCCGGGACAACTTACGAGCAGTACTTC; cdr3_aa: CASRPGTTYEQYF
j_call: TRBJ1-1; v_call: TRBV12-5; d_call: .; clone_size: .; cdr3_nt: TGTGCTAGTGGTTTGGTAGTGGGACACTACACTGAAGCTTTCTTT; cdr3_aa: CASGLVVGHYTEAFF
j_call: TRBJ2-6; v_call: TRBV7-2; d_call: .; clone_size: .; cdr3_nt: TGTGCCAGCAGCTTAGTGGCTAGTGGGGCCAACGTCCTGACTTTC; cdr3_aa: CASSLVASGANVLTF
j_call: TRBJ2-7; v_call: TRBV9; d_call: TRBD2; clone_size: .; cdr3_nt: TGTGCCACCCCCCCCCGACTAGCTGGGGAGCAGTACTTC; cdr3_aa: CATPPRLAGEQYF
j_call: TRBJ2-7; v_call: TRBV7-9; d_call: TRBD2; clone_size: .; cdr3_nt: TGTGCCAGCAACATAGCGGGGGGGCCCTACGAGCAGTACTTC; cdr3_aa: CASNIAGGPYEQYF
j_call: TRBJ1-2; v_call: TRBV7-9; d_call: TRBD1; clone_size: .; cdr3_nt: TGTGCCAGCAGCTCGACGGGACAGAGCATCTATGGCTACACCTTC; cdr3_aa: CASSSTGQSIYGYTF
j_call: TRBJ1-4; v_call: TRBV29-1; d_call: .; clone_size: .; cdr3_nt: TGCAGCACCAAGGACATGACGAATGAAAAACTGTTTTTT; cdr3_aa: CSTKDMTNEKLFF
j_call: TRBJ1-3; v_call: TRBV5-1; d_call: .; clone_size: .; cdr3_nt: TGCGCCAGCAGCTTAGAGGGATCGAACACCATATATTTT; cdr3_aa: CASSLEGSNTIYF
j_call: TRBJ1-2; v_call: TRBV5-1; d_call: TRBD1; clone_size: .; cdr3_nt: TGCGCCAGCAGCACCAGGGGGCGGAATAACTATGGCTACACCTTC; cdr3_aa: CASSTRGRNNYGYTF
j_call: TRBJ1-6; v_call: TRBV30; d_call: TRBD1; clone_size: .; cdr3_nt: TGTGCCTGGACCCTACGGGGACAGACTTATTCACCCCTCCACTTT; cdr3_aa: CAWTLRGQTYSPLHF
j_call: TRBJ1-1; v_call: TRBV9; d_call: .; clone_size: .; cdr3_nt: TGTGCCAGCAGCGTTCAGGGTCGGAACACTGAAGCTTTCTTT; cdr3_aa: CASSVQGRNTEAFF
j_call: TRBJ2-2; v_call: TRBV25-1; d_call: .; clone_size: few; cdr3_nt: TGTGCCAGCAGTGGTCTCGGGGGCGGGGAGCTGTTTTTT; cdr3_aa: CASSGLGGGELFF
j_call: TRBJ2-1; v_call: TRBV2; d_call: TRBD2; clone_size: once; cdr3_nt: TGTGCCAGCAGTGCTGCTAGCGGGGCTTACAATGAGCAGTTCTTC; cdr3_aa: CASSAASGAYNEQFF
j_call: TRBJ1-3; v_call: TRBV2; d_call: .; clone_size: .; cdr3_nt: TGTGCCAGCAGACAGACAGGATCTGGAAACACCATATATTTT; cdr3_aa: CASRQTGSGNTIYF
j_call: TRBJ1-2; v_call: TRBV12-3/TRBV12-4; d_call: .; clone_size: .; cdr3_nt: TGTGCCAGCAGGGTGGTAGGAGACTATGGCTACACCTTC; cdr3_aa: CASRVVGDYGYTF
j_call: TRBJ2-7; v_call: TRBV4-1; d_call: TRBD1; clone_size: .; cdr3_nt: TGCGCCAGCAGCCAAGAAGTAACAGGGGGCCCCTACGAGCAGTACTTC; cdr3_aa: CASSQEVTGGPYEQYF
j_call: TRBJ2-1; v_call: TRBV27; d_call: .; clone_size: once; cdr3_nt: TGTGCCAGCAGTGGCGGGGACAGAACCTACAATGAGCAGTTCTTC; cdr3_aa: CASSGGDRTYNEQFF
j_call: TRBJ2-2; v_call: TRBV3-1/TRBV3-2; d_call: .; clone_size: .; cdr3_nt: TGTGCCAGCAGCCCGGACAGCGGCGGGGAGCTGTTTTTT; cdr3_aa: CASSPDSGGELFF
j_call: TRBJ1-5; v_call: TRBV4-1; d_call: TRBD1; clone_size: .; cdr3_nt: TGCGCCAGCAGCCGACGGGACAGGGAAAGCAATCAGCCCCAGCATTTT; cdr3_aa: CASSRRDRESNQPQHF
j_call: TRBJ2-7; v_call: TRBV6-2/TRBV6-3; d_call: TRBD2; clone_size: .; cdr3_nt: TGTGCCAGCAGTCGCAGACTAGCGGGGGGTACGACCGCCGAGCAGTACTTC; cdr3_aa: CASSRRLAGGTTAEQYF
j_call: TRBJ2-5; v_call: TRBV7-6; d_call: TRBD1; clone_size: .; cdr3_nt: TGTGCCAGCAGCTTAGGACAGGGGGTAATTCAAAAGACCCAGTACTTC; cdr3_aa: CASSLGQGVIQKTQYF
j_call: TRBJ1-2; v_call: TRBV5-1; d_call: .; clone_size: .; cdr3_nt: TGCGCCAGCAGCCTCCGGGGGGCGGAGGGCTACACCTTC; cdr3_aa: CASSLRGAEGYTF
j_call: TRBJ1-5; v_call: TRBV24-1; d_call: TRBD1; clone_size: once; cdr3_nt: TGTGCCACCAGTGATTTGAATCGACAGGGAATAGATCCAAGCAATCAGCCCCAGCATTTT; cdr3_aa: CATSDLNRQGIDPSNQPQHF
j_call: TRBJ1-2; v_call: TRBV6-6; d_call: .; clone_size: .; cdr3_nt: TGTGCCAGCACGAGACAGAACTATGGCTACACCTTC; cdr3_aa: CASTRQNYGYTF
j_call: TRBJ1-2; v_call: TRBV6-1; d_call: .; clone_size: few; cdr3_nt: TGTGCCAGCAGTGAACGAATAGAGGGCTATGGCTACACCTTC; cdr3_aa: CASSERIEGYGYTF
j_call: TRBJ1-1; v_call: TRBV9; d_call: .; clone_size: .; cdr3_nt: TGTGCCAGCAGCGTAGCCGGGGGGGACACTGAAGCTTTCTTT; cdr3_aa: CASSVAGGDTEAFF
j_call: TRBJ2-3; v_call: TRBV5-6; d_call: .; clone_size: .; cdr3_nt: TGTGCCAGCAGCCGCCAACAGGGCACAGATACGCAGTATTTT; cdr3_aa: CASSRQQGTDTQYF
j_call: TRBJ2-2; v_call: TRBV5-1; d_call: TRBD1; clone_size: once; cdr3_nt: TGCGCCAGCAGGCAGGGGGTCGGGGAGCTGTTTTTT; cdr3_aa: CASRQGVGELFF
j_call: TRBJ2-2; v_call: TRBV9; d_call: .; clone_size: .; cdr3_nt: TGTGCCAGCAGCGCTCCGGTTTCCACCGGGGAGCTGTTTTTT; cdr3_aa: CASSAPVSTGELFF
j_call: TRBJ2-1; v_call: TRBV6-2/TRBV6-3; d_call: TRBD2; clone_size: .; cdr3_nt: TGTGCCAGCAGTTACTCGATGGCGGGGGGGTCGTATGAGCAGTTCTTC; cdr3_aa: CASSYSMAGGSYEQFF
j_call: TRBJ2-1; v_call: TRBV5-4; d_call: .; clone_size: .; cdr3_nt: TGTGCCAGCAGCCAGCGGGTCACCTACAATGAGCAGTTCTTC; cdr3_aa: CASSQRVTYNEQFF
j_call: TRBJ2-7; v_call: TRBV3-1/TRBV3-2; d_call: TRBD1; clone_size: .; cdr3_nt: TGTGCCAGCAGCCAAGGTATAGGGTCAGGGGGACGGTACGAGCAGTACTTC; cdr3_aa: CASSQGIGSGGRYEQYF
j_call: TRBJ2-7; v_call: TRBV13; d_call: .; clone_size: .; cdr3_nt: TGTGCCAGCAGCTTTGAGGGGGGGGCCCCCGAGCAGTACTTC; cdr3_aa: CASSFEGGAPEQYF
j_call: TRBJ1-1; v_call: TRBV4-2; d_call: .; clone_size: .; cdr3_nt: TGTGCCAGCAGCCAAGTTCGGGGTTCGAACACTGAAGCTTTCTTT; cdr3_aa: CASSQVRGSNTEAFF
j_call: TRBJ1-4; v_call: TRBV9; d_call: .; clone_size: .; cdr3_nt: TGTGCCAGCAGCGGATTCCCCGGTTCTAATGAAAAACTGTTTTTT; cdr3_aa: CASSGFPGSNEKLFF
j_call: TRBJ1-2; v_call: TRBV10-3; d_call: .; clone_size: .; cdr3_nt: TGTGCCATCAGTCCTCAGAGAGGGCCCAACTATGGCTACACCTTC; cdr3_aa: CAISPQRGPNYGYTF
j_call: TRBJ2-7; v_call: TRBV2; d_call: TRBD1; clone_size: .; cdr3_nt: TGTGCCAGCAGTGGGCGGACAGGGCTCCACGAGCAGTACTTC; cdr3_aa: CASSGRTGLHEQYF
j_call: TRBJ1-1; v_call: TRBV25-1; d_call: .; clone_size: few; cdr3_nt: TGTGCCAGCAGTGAATCGGGGAGTTTGAACACTGAAGCTTTCTTT; cdr3_aa: CASSESGSLNTEAFF
j_call: TRBJ2-3; v_call: TRBV7-9; d_call: .; clone_size: .; cdr3_nt: TGTGCCAGCAGCTTTGGGGGGAGCACAGATACGCAGTATTTT; cdr3_aa: CASSFGGSTDTQYF
j_call: TRBJ1-2; v_call: TRBV6-5; d_call: .; clone_size: .; cdr3_nt: TGTGCCAGCAGTTACTTCACAGCATGGGGCTACACCTTC; cdr3_aa: CASSYFTAWGYTF
j_call: TRBJ1-6; v_call: TRBV4-2; d_call: .; clone_size: .; cdr3_nt: TGTGCCAGCAGCCAGGGGCAGACCAATTCACCCCTCCACTTT; cdr3_aa: CASSQGQTNSPLHF
j_call: TRBJ2-7; v_call: TRBV3-1/TRBV3-2; d_call: TRBD1; clone_size: .; cdr3_nt: TGTGCCAGCAGCCAAGCTGGGACAGCCTACGAGCAGTACTTC; cdr3_aa: CASSQAGTAYEQYF
j_call: TRBJ1-1; v_call: TRBV4-3; d_call: .; clone_size: .; cdr3_nt: TGCGCCAGCAGCCAAGTCGGGGCGGGCAGGGGAATCACTGAAGCTTTCTTT; cdr3_aa: CASSQVGAGRGITEAFF
j_call: TRBJ1-1; v_call: TRBV7-9; d_call: .; clone_size: .; cdr3_nt: TGTGCCAGCAGCTTAATGCGGGGCACTGAAGCTTTCTTT; cdr3_aa: CASSLMRGTEAFF
j_call: TRBJ1-5; v_call: TRBV7-3; d_call: .; clone_size: .; cdr3_nt: TGTGCCAGCAGCTTAACCCTGAATCAGCCCCAGCATTTT; cdr3_aa: CASSLTLNQPQHF
j_call: TRBJ2-1; v_call: TRBV19; d_call: TRBD2; clone_size: .; cdr3_nt: TGTGCCACCCACGGGGCCGAGGAAGGGACTAGCCCCTACAATGAGCAGTTCTTC; cdr3_aa: CATHGAEEGTSPYNEQFF
j_call: TRBJ1-1; v_call: TRBV12-3/TRBV12-4; d_call: .; clone_size: once; cdr3_nt: TGTGCCAGCAGGCTGCTAGCGTACACTGAAGCTTTCTTT; cdr3_aa: CASRLLAYTEAFF